This entry lists 26 T cell receptor beta chains sequenced from one sample in a study of T cells in Graves' hyperthyroidism and ophthalmopathy. RNA transcripts yielded amplified TCR beta CDR3 regions. In the first-round RT-PCR of the TCR CDR3, the HTBI primer set was used. TCRdb reanalysed the multiplex PCR reads using MiXCR and keeps one entry per CDR3 protein. The data contain about 700,000 distinct CDR3 sequences, around 15% of them singletons. Sequencing was carried out using blood. The receptor source for this set is a woman between 18 and 29 years old with Graves' hyperthyroidism.

The V and J genes are TRBV5-1 and TRBJ1-1; no definite D call. CDR3 length equals 13 residues. V lost 6 bases to trimming and J lost 1 base, with 10 bases between them. The germline V gene encodes CDR1 SGHRS and CDR2 YFSETQ. The CDR3 DNA is TGCGCCAGCACGCTTGGGCGGAACACTGAAGCTTTCTTT. Its protein is CASTLGRNTEAFF.

There are many counts of this clonotype. The rearrangement links TRBV12-3 or TRBV12-4 to TRBJ1-4; D unclear. Trimming stripped 2 bases from V and 8 bases from J, with 6 bases between. This CDR3 comprises 12 residues. The CDR3 bases are TGTGCCAGCAGTTTATTCGGGGAAAAACTGTTTTTT. Protein product: CASSLFGEKLFF.

This clonotype was seen repeatedly, ten times or more. This sequence joins TRBV11-2 and TRBJ1-2; D unclear. The CDR3 length is 13 residues. Trimming removed 2 bases from V and 6 bases from J, with 10 bases in between. Looked up from germline, CDR1 is SGHAT and CDR2 is FQNNGV. As DNA, the CDR3 is TGTGCCAGCAGCTTACAGCAACTAAATGGCTACACCTTC. Translated, it gives CASSLQQLNGYTF.

At least ten counts were recorded for this clonotype. The chain uses TRBV12-3 or TRBV12-4 and TRBJ1-3; TRBD1 matches 8 bases. The CDR3 has 15 residues. J lost 0 bases, V lost 4 bases, and 2 bases had no gene match. The CDR3 loop reads CASSSTGGSGNTIYF. CDR3 DNA sequence: TGTGCCAGCAGTTCAACAGGGGGCTCTGGAAACACCATATATTTT.

This chain joins TRBV7-9 and TRBJ2-1, with TRBD2 matching 13 bases. The germline V gene encodes CDR1 SEHNR and CDR2 FQNEAQ (reference sequence). This CDR3 has 19 residues. V lost 8 bases and J lost 0; bases outside the gene matches: 13. The CDR3 is CASPTPGLAGRASYNEQFF. The CDR3 DNA follows: TGTGCCAGCCCAACTCCGGGACTAGCGGGGAGGGCCTCCTACAATGAGCAGTTCTTC.

This clonotype was counted ten times or more. The chain employs TRBV12-3 or TRBV12-4 and TRBJ2-6, with TRBD1 as a possible D gene (6 bases). The V gene lost 6 bases and the J gene lost 1 base, with 13 bases spanning the gap. This CDR3 is 16 amino acids long. CDR3: CASREPQGSGANVLTF. The CDR3 DNA reads TGTGCCAGCAGAGAACCCCAGGGGTCTGGGGCCAACGTCCTGACTTTC.

The chain is built from TRBV9 and TRBJ1-2, with a tentative D call TRBD1 (6 bases). The CDR3 runs 16 residues. The V gene's germline CDR1 is SGDLS and CDR2 YYNGEE. V gave up 0 bases and J gave up 3 bases, with 15 bases separating them. In DNA form, the CDR3 reads TGTGCCAGCAGCGTAGCTGCAGGCAGGGGCCACTATGGCTACACCTTC. Protein: CASSVAAGRGHYGYTF.

This clonotype has a count of ten or more. This chain links TRBV3-1 with TRBJ2-3; D remains unclear. Trimming stripped 4 bases from V and 4 bases from J, with 18 bases between. This CDR3 has 16 residues. CDR1 is LGHDT and CDR2 is YNNKEL in the germline V gene (reference sequence). The CDR3 DNA is TGTGCCAGCAGCCCTACTATTTACACGAGCGCAGATACGCAGTATTTT. Its translation is CASSPTIYTSADTQYF.

This clonotype was recorded many times. The chain joins TRBV7-2 to TRBJ1-2; TRBD1 is a possible D gene (6 bases). The germline V gene encodes CDR1 SGHTA and CDR2 FQGNSA. Between the trimmed V and J ends, which lost 6 bases and 1 base, there was a span of 24 bases. The CDR3 extends over 18 amino acids. The CDR3 reads CASSSSTGTSPNNYGYTF. Written as DNA, the CDR3 is TGTGCCAGCAGTTCCTCAACAGGGACCTCTCCAAATAACTATGGCTACACCTTC.

This chain links TRBV18 with TRBJ2-7, with 8 bases identical to TRBD2. Germline assignment: CDR1 KGHSH and CDR2 LQKENI. Unmatched junction bases numbered 13, after V lost 3 bases and J lost 3 bases. CDR3 size: 17 residues. CDR3 region: CASSPPGGQRGYYEQYF. In DNA, the CDR3 is TGTGCCAGCTCACCGCCTGGGGGCCAGCGGGGGTACTACGAGCAGTACTTC. Based on the CDR3 plus reference TRBV18 and TRBJ2-7, the full variable domain is NAGVMQNPRHLVRRRGQEARLRCSPMKGHSHVYWYRQLPEEGLKFMVYLQKENIIDESGMPKERFSAEFPKEGPSILRIQQVVRGDSAAYFCASSPPGGQRGYYEQYFGPGTRLTVT.

This clonotype has a count of ten or more. The chain's CDR3 is CASSPPSGSLETQYF. CDR3 in DNA: TGTGCCAGCTCACCACCTAGCGGGAGTTTGGAGACCCAGTACTTC. This chain uses TRBV18 with TRBJ2-5, with 9 positions matching TRBD2. Trimming at V came to 0 bases and at J to 5 bases, leaving 4 bases not matched to a gene. The CDR3 length is 15 residues. Germline assignment: CDR1 KGHSH and CDR2 LQKENI.

This clonotype has ten or more counts. The chain links TRBV6-1 to TRBJ2-2; no clear D. CDR1 is MNHNS and CDR2 is SASEGT in the germline V gene. The ends were cut back, 5 bases at V and 6 bases at J, with 10 bases in the middle. The CDR3 contains 13 residues. CDR3 bases: TGTGCCAGCAGTAAACTATCCCCCGGGGAGCTGTTTTTT. This sequence encodes CASSKLSPGELFF.

The chain employs TRBV29-1 and TRBJ2-2; D is unresolved. This CDR3 has 14 amino acids. In germline, CDR1 is SQVTM, CDR2 ANQGSEA. V shed 0 bases and J shed 6 bases, with 11 bases lying between them. The CDR3 protein is CSVEESDGAGELFF. Here the CDR3 DNA reads TGCAGCGTTGAAGAATCCGACGGTGCCGGGGAGCTGTTTTTT.

There are a few counts of this clonotype. The rearrangement uses TRBV6-2 or TRBV6-3 and TRBJ2-5; 8 nucleotides align to TRBD2. CDR3 length: 13 residues. Trimming cost V 6 bases and J 7 bases; bases outside gene matches: 7. Germline V gene lookup returns CDR1 MNHEY and CDR2 SVGEGT. The CDR3 here is CASSSGGVGTQYF. CDR3 DNA sequence: TGTGCCAGCAGCAGCGGGGGTGTCGGGACCCAGTACTTC.

This clonotype has at least ten counts. This chain uses TRBV19 with TRBJ2-1; 11 bases are a match to TRBD1. With V trimmed by 8 bases and J by 4 bases, 7 bases remained unmatched. Germline CDR1 and CDR2: LNHDA and SQIVND (reference sequence). The CDR3 contains 15 residues. The CDR3, as DNA: TGTGCCAGTGCTTGGACAGGGGGCGAGTACAATGAGCAGTTCTTC. Translation: CASAWTGGEYNEQFF.

Concerning this clonotype: A much larger clone is a single base away; this may be a read error. This chain links TRBV18 with TRBJ2-7; 8 bases align to TRBD1. The germline V gene encodes CDR1 KGHSH and CDR2 LQKENI. This CDR3 comprises 13 residues. V was pared by 8 bases and J by 5 bases, with 8 bases of the junction left unmatched. The CDR3 sequence is CASPQDRADEQYF. CDR3 bases: TGTGCCAGCCCACAGGACAGGGCGGACGAGCAGTACTTC.

This clonotype was counted many times. V is TRBV29-1 and J is TRBJ2-1, with 8 positions matching TRBD2. The CDR3 spans 18 residues. Trimming removed 0 bases from V and 8 bases from J; junction bases left unmatched: 18. Germline CDR1 is SQVTM and CDR2 is ANQGSEA. CDR3 sequence (DNA): TGCAGCGTTGAAGATCTTTTCGAAGCGGGAGTAGGAATTGATGAGCAGTTCTTC. Protein product: CSVEDLFEAGVGIDEQFF.

This clonotype was counted only a few times. The chain carries TRBV6-4 and TRBJ2-3; a possible D gene is TRBD1 (5 bases). Between the trimmed V and J ends, which lost 2 bases and 8 bases, there was a span of 11 bases. The CDR3 consists of 13 residues. Germline CDR1 is MRHNA and CDR2 is SNTAGT. CDR3 coding DNA: TGTGCCAGCAGTGACGGGGCCTCGGGTACGCAGTATTTT. Translating gives CASSDGASGTQYF.

Ten or more counts support this clonotype. This chain uses TRBV30 with TRBJ2-7; 11 positions match TRBD2. Germline V lookup: CDR1 GTSNPN, CDR2 SVGIG (reference sequence). V lost 6 bases to trimming and J lost 3 bases; unmatched junction nucleotides: 7. The CDR3 contains 14 residues. In DNA, the CDR3 is TGTGCCTGCCGACTAGCGGGGACCGGCTACGAGCAGTACTTC. Translating gives CACRLAGTGYEQYF.

This rearrangement joins TRBV6-1 to TRBJ2-5; D may correspond to TRBD1 or TRBD2 (5 bases each). Per the germline V gene, CDR1 is MNHNS and CDR2 is SASEGT. The CDR3 sequence is 15 residues long. Trimming left V 6 bases short and J 5 bases short, with 19 bases between. CDR3 in amino acids: CASSVLLRGQETQYF. The CDR3 DNA follows: TGTGCCAGCAGCGTACTACTCCGGGGCCAGGAGACCCAGTACTTC.

This clonotype appeared once. Germline is not matched at one junction end, which may reflect a read error. The V gene is TRBV27, the J gene TRBJ2-3; weak D call: TRBD1 (6 bases). CDR3 length equals 13 residues. The germline CDR1 and CDR2 sequences are MNHEY and SMNVEV (reference sequence). For the CDR3, the DNA is TGTGTCAGCAGTTTCCAGGGGTCAGATACGCAGTATTTT. It yields the protein CVSSFQGSDTQYF.

This clonotype was counted many times. This chain links TRBV12-3 or TRBV12-4 with TRBJ1-1; no clear D. V was cut by 6 bases and J by 1 base, with 6 bases left in between. The CDR3 loop spans 12 amino acids. CDR3: CASRPENTEAFF. For the CDR3, the DNA is TGTGCCAGCAGACCGGAGAACACTGAAGCTTTCTTT.

In this sample, this clonotype turned up a few times. A read error may be the cause here, since a much bigger clone is one base away. The J gene is TRBJ2-1, the V gene TRBV7-2; 10 bases fit TRBD1. CDR1 and CDR2 from the germline V gene are SGHTA and FQGNSA. This CDR3 comprises 15 residues. V trimming: 5 bases; J trimming: 5 bases; junction bases outside the gene matches: 6. This CDR3 reads CASSHGQGGDNEQFF. CDR3 bases: TGTGCCAGCAGCCACGGACAGGGGGGGGACAATGAGCAGTTCTTC.

The chain carries TRBV5-8 and TRBJ2-6; no definite D call. Trimming left V 9 bases short and J 0 bases short, with 10 bases between. The CDR3 is 14 amino acids. CDR1 is SGHTS, CDR2 YDEGEE, per germline. This CDR3 reads CATTAASGANVLTF. The CDR3 DNA sequence: TGTGCCACCACGGCAGCCTCTGGGGCCAACGTCCTGACTTTC. Combining the CDR3 with reference TRBV5-8 and TRBJ2-6 gives the whole variable domain EAGVTQSPTHLIKTRGQQATLRCSPISGHTSVYWYQQALGLGLQFLLWYDEGEERNRGNFPPRFSGRQFPNYSSELNVNALELEDSALYLCATTAASGANVLTFGAGSRLTVL.

This clonotype was counted at least ten times. The chain joins TRBV30 to TRBJ1-4; possibly TRBD1 for D (6 bases). V dropped 4 bases and J dropped 7 bases, with 13 bases sitting between them. The CDR3 length is 13 residues. Germline values: CDR1 GTSNPN, CDR2 SVGIG (reference sequence). This CDR3 is CAWNPGASEKLFF. The DNA for the CDR3 is TGTGCCTGGAACCCAGGGGCATCTGAAAAACTGTTTTTT. Looking up the rest from reference TRBV30 and TRBJ1-4 gives the full variable domain: SQTIHQWPATLVQPVGSPLSLECTVEGTSNPNLYWYRQAAGRGLQLLFYSVGIGQISSEVPQNLSASRPQDRQFILSSKKLLLSDSGFYLCAWNPGASEKLFFGSGTQLSVL.

This clonotype has a count of ten or more. The chain carries TRBV30 and TRBJ1-1; tentative D call: TRBD1 (6 bases). V was shortened by 3 bases and J by 1 base, with 12 bases between the two germline ends. Germline loops: CDR1 GTSNPN, CDR2 SVGIG (reference sequence). This CDR3 has 14 residues. CDR3 loop: CAWSAWGANTEAFF. The CDR3 nucleotides are TGTGCCTGGAGCGCGTGGGGGGCGAACACTGAAGCTTTCTTT.